Described below is a single TCR beta chain sequence and its context. The data originate from a study of blood T cell repertoires in COVID-19. Overall study context: Sources were T cells, B-cell-depleted T cells, or PBMCs; the material itself was cDNA or gDNA.

The table came from immunoSEQ multiplex PCR; TCRdb's copy has only in-frame clones and leaves some out. The sample shows some 270,000 clones, roughly nine tenths of them seen only once. Sequenced input: peripheral blood. This sequence originates from a woman aged 60-70 years who had recovered from COVID-19.

CDR3 sequence: CASSLIRDRGHEQFF. CDR3 coding DNA: TGTGCCAGCAGCTTAATTCGGGACAGGGGTCATGAGCAGTTCTTC. V gene TRBV7-3 combines with J gene TRBJ2-1; 10 nucleotides align to TRBD1. Germline assignment: CDR1 SGHTA and CDR2 FQGTGA. V was clipped by 1 base and J by 8 bases; unmatched bases: 5. The CDR3 runs 15 residues.